The 12 T cell receptor beta chains presented below share a single source sample, sequenced in a study of blood T cell repertoires in COVID-19. Assay: immunoSEQ multiplex PCR; the TCRdb copy retains only in-frame clones and omits some. The repertoire holds under 250,000 clones, with roughly 85% as singletons. Material for sequencing was PBMCs or T cells enriched from blood (not recorded which). The receptors come from a man in his thirties or forties who had recovered from COVID-19.

The genes are TRBV18 and TRBJ2-7, with 11 nucleotides matching TRBD1. Germline assignment: CDR1 KGHSH and CDR2 LQKENI. This CDR3 has 15 residues. Unmatched junction bases numbered 9, after V lost 6 bases and J lost 5 bases. The DNA for the CDR3 is TGTGCCAGCTCCCAAGGACAGGGGGCGGCCCACGAGCAGTACTTC. Protein sequence: CASSQGQGAAHEQYF.

This chain links TRBV19 with TRBJ1-2; TRBD1 is a possible D gene (5 bases). Looked up from germline, CDR1 is LNHDA and CDR2 is SQIVND (reference sequence). This CDR3 has 15 residues. Trimming took off 3 bases at V and 4 bases at J, with 15 bases between the two ends. The CDR3 coding sequence is TGTGCCAGTAGTATCGCGGAAGGGGCGAGCTATGGCTACACCTTC. Protein: CASSIAEGASYGYTF.

The gene calls are TRBV5-4 and TRBJ2-5; D gene unclear. CDR1 and CDR2 (germline): SGHNT, YYREEE (reference sequence). The CDR3 runs 14 residues. V gave up 0 bases and J gave up 3 bases, with 9 bases separating them. The CDR3 is CASSLGPKEETQYF. CDR3 DNA sequence: TGTGCCAGCAGCTTGGGCCCTAAAGAAGAGACCCAGTACTTC.

The chain combines TRBV5-4 with TRBJ1-1; D is unresolved. This CDR3 is 15 amino acids long. Germline V gives CDR1 SGHNT, CDR2 YYREEE (reference sequence). V lost 7 bases and J 5 bases, leaving 21 bases between the germline ends. This chain's CDR3 is CASFKARGWKTEAFF. The CDR3 DNA reads as TGTGCCAGCTTCAAGGCCCGGGGATGGAAAACTGAAGCTTTCTTT.

The rearrangement links TRBV7-8 to TRBJ2-1, with TRBD2 matching over 9 bases. The CDR3 runs to 19 residues. Germline V CDR1 and CDR2: SGHVS, FQNEAQ. Trimming at V came to 3 bases and at J to 0 bases, leaving 12 bases not matched to a gene. The CDR3 loop reads CASSLRGGGASSSYNEQFF. CDR3 nucleotides: TGTGCCAGCAGCTTGCGCGGCGGGGGGGCCTCGAGCTCCTACAATGAGCAGTTCTTC.

The V call is TRBV6-5, the J call TRBJ2-7, with 11 nucleotides matching TRBD2. The CDR3 sequence is 15 residues long. V lost 4 bases, J lost 0 bases, and 2 bases stayed unmatched. Germline CDR1 reads MNHEY; CDR2 reads SVGAGI. The CDR3 loop reads CASSSLAGDSYEQYF. CDR3 coding DNA: TGTGCCAGCAGTTCACTAGCGGGAGACTCCTACGAGCAGTACTTC.

The chain uses TRBV28 and TRBJ2-5; 13 positions match TRBD2. CDR3 size: 21 residues. In germline, CDR1 is MDHEN, CDR2 SYDVKM. Trimming removed 4 bases from V and 2 bases from J; junction bases left unmatched: 19. The CDR3 DNA reads as TGTGCCAGCAGTTCCCTCGTGCCCCGGACTAGCGGGAGCGGTAGGCAAGAGACCCAGTACTTC. Its translation: CASSSLVPRTSGSGRQETQYF.

The chain employs TRBV3-1 (or the pseudogene TRBV3-2) and TRBJ1-5; a weak D match, TRBD1 (5 bases). Germline CDR1 reads LGHDT; CDR2 reads YNNKEL (reference sequence). The CDR3 has 14 residues. V was clipped by 2 bases and J by 5 bases, with 10 bases between them. The chain's CDR3 is CASSQSTGYQPQHF. The DNA of the CDR3 is TGTGCCAGCAGCCAAAGCACAGGATATCAGCCCCAGCATTTT.

This chain connects TRBV23-1 to TRBJ1-2, with TRBD1 as a possible D gene (5 bases). TRBV23-1 is flagged as an ORF with uncertain function. V lost 0 bases and J 8 bases, leaving 13 bases between the germline ends. CDR3 size: 14 residues. CDR3 DNA sequence: TGCGCCAGCAGTCAATCAAACAGGCCTGGCGGCTACACCTTC. Translation gives CASSQSNRPGGYTF.

The chain joins TRBV6-1 to TRBJ1-1; D might be TRBD1 (5 bases). Trimming removed 3 bases from V and 2 bases from J, with 7 bases in between. Germline V gene data show CDR1 as MNHNS and CDR2 as SASEGT. The CDR3 spans 13 residues. CDR3 DNA sequence: TGTGCCAGCAGTGAGACAGTAAACACTGAAGCTTTCTTT. As protein: CASSETVNTEAFF.

This clone occurred a few times. This rearrangement joins TRBV30 to TRBJ2-7; 7 bases fit TRBD1. Trimming cost V 1 base and J 2 bases; bases outside gene matches: 2. The CDR3 sequence is 13 residues long. The germline gives CDR1 GTSNPN, CDR2 SVGIG (reference sequence). DNA for the CDR3: TGTGCCTGGAGTGGGCAGGGGGCCTACGAGCAGTACTTC. Amino acid sequence: CAWSGQGAYEQYF.

The gene calls are TRBV27 and TRBJ2-3, with TRBD2 matching 9 bases. The germline gives CDR1 MNHEY, CDR2 SMNVEV (reference sequence). Germline trimming cut 7 bases from V and 6 bases from J; bases unmatched to any gene: 11. CDR3 length equals 15 residues. The CDR3: CASTRLAGRGDTQYF. CDR3 nucleotide sequence: TGTGCCAGCACTCGCCTAGCGGGGAGAGGGGATACGCAGTATTTT.